This T cell receptor (beta chain) is from a study of vaccination effects on CD4 cells after COVID-19. Background on the study: In culture with about 10 IU/ml IL-2 and roughly 9.3 ug/ml peptides, PBMC were grown at two million per well.

Isolation of CD4+ T cells took place after less than 12 days of culture. Half the medium was swapped for IL-2 medium on days 3 and 7. Points on this clone: Its antigen is as yet unknown.

Germline CDR1 is MGHRA and CDR2 is YSYEKL. The CDR3 is 16 amino acids. The V gene end was trimmed by 0 bases and the J gene end by 6 bases; junction bases not matched to a gene: 7. This table comes from immunoSEQ multiplex PCR, and its TCRdb copy is limited to in-frame clones, with some not included. Altogether over 65,000 clones are present, around 77% being singletons, with the ten largest covering about 2%. Findings and caveats of the study: Late after vaccination, infection- and vaccine-induced clones showed marked clonal contraction. Common cold coronavirus cross-reactivity was shown by only 1 of 255 vaccine-induced clones in healthy vaccinees.

The chain couples TRBV4-1 to TRBJ2-1; 8 positions match TRBD2. The specimen was CD4+ T cells from PBMCs cultured without peptide, collected before COVID-19 vaccination. This sequence originates from a human donor who received a COVID-19 vaccine. For the CDR3, the DNA is TGCGCCAGCAGCCAAGACGGGAGGGGAGGTGGCAATGAGCAGTTCTTC. Its protein product is CASSQDGRGGGNEQFF.